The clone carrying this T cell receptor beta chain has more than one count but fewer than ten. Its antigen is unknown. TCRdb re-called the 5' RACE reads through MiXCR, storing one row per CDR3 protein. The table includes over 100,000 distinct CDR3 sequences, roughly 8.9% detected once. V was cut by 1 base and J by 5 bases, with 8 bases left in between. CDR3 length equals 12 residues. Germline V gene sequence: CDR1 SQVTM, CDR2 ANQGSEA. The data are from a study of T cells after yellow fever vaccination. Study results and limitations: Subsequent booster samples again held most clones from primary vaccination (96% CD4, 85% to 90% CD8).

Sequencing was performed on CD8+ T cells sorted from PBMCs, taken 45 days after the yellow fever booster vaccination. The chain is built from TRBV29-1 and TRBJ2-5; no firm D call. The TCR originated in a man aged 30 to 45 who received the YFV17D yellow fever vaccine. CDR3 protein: CSVEVDSETQYF. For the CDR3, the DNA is TGCAGCGTTGAAGTTGATTCGGAGACCCAGTACTTC.